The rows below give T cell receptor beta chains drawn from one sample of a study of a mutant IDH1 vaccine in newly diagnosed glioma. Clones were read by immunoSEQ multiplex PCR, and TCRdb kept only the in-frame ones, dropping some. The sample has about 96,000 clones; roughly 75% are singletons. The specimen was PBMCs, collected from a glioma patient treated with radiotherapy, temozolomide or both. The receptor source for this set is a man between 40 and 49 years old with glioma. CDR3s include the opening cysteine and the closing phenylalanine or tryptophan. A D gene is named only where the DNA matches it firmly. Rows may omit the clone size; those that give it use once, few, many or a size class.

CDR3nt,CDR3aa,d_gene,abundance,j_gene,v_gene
TGTGCCAGCATCGACAGGGGAATAAGTTCCTACGAGCAGTACTTC,CASIDRGISSYEQYF,TRBD1,.,TRBJ2-7,TRBV6-6
TGTGCCAGCAGCGTAGAGGGCCCAGGAGGGATACTTACTGAAGCTTTCTTT,CASSVEGPGGILTEAFF,.,few,TRBJ1-1,TRBV9
TGTGCCTGGAGTGCTTCTGTGGGCACTGGCTACACCTTC,CAWSASVGTGYTF,.,.,TRBJ1-2,TRBV30
TGTGCCAGCAGCGCAAGGGGGGTAAATGAAAAACTGTTTTTT,CASSARGVNEKLFF,.,.,TRBJ1-4,TRBV6-1
TGTGCCAGTAACAGGGACACCGGGGAGCTGTTTTTT,CASNRDTGELFF,.,.,TRBJ2-2,TRBV19
TGTGCCAGCAGCCAAGGTCGGGGTAATGAACAGTTCTTC,CASSQGRGNEQFF,.,.,TRBJ2-1,TRBV13
TGTGCCAGCAGCGCTACTAGCGGGGGACTTTACGAGCAGTACTTC,CASSATSGGLYEQYF,TRBD2,.,TRBJ2-7,TRBV2
TGTGCCAGCAGCGAGGGGGAGACCCCGTTATACGAGCAGTACTTC,CASSEGETPLYEQYF,.,.,TRBJ2-7,TRBV9
TGCGCCAGCAGCCAAGACTGGACGGGAGAGGACGAGCAGTACTTC,CASSQDWTGEDEQYF,.,.,TRBJ2-7,TRBV4-3
TGTGCCAGCCGACTCGCCACTGAGCAGTTCTTC,CASRLATEQFF,.,.,TRBJ2-1,TRBV7-9
TGTGCCAGCAGCTTCGGAGGGGGGTCAGATACGCAGTATTTT,CASSFGGGSDTQYF,.,few,TRBJ2-3,TRBV7-2
TGTGCCACCAGCAGTGGGGGAAACATTCAGTACTTC,CATSSGGNIQYF,.,once,TRBJ2-4,TRBV15
TGTGCCAGCAGCGGGGCAACTAATGAAAAACTGTTTTTT,CASSGATNEKLFF,.,.,TRBJ1-4,TRBV9
TGCGCCAGCAGCCAAGTCGACCTGATGAGGTACACCGGGGAGCTGTTTTTT,CASSQVDLMRYTGELFF,.,few,TRBJ2-2,TRBV4-1
TGTGCCAGCCTTCGTACAGGGCCCTATGAAAAACTGTTTTTT,CASLRTGPYEKLFF,.,.,TRBJ1-4,TRBV7-9
TGTGCCAGCAGCCATGGGACTAAAGGGGAGCTGTTTTTT,CASSHGTKGELFF,TRBD2,once,TRBJ2-2,TRBV7-2
TGTGCCAGCAGCTTAGTGCCGGGAACCTACGAGCAGTACTTC,CASSLVPGTYEQYF,.,.,TRBJ2-7,TRBV7-2
TGTGCCAGTAGCCATGCGGGGAACTATGGCTACACCTTC,CASSHAGNYGYTF,.,few,TRBJ1-2,TRBV19
TGTGCCACCCGGGGACTCGCCTCGGGGAACACTGAAGCTTTCTTT,CATRGLASGNTEAFF,.,.,TRBJ1-1,TRBV27
TGTGCCAGCAGTTTGAGCGGCAGTTCCTACGAGCAGTACTTC,CASSLSGSSYEQYF,.,.,TRBJ2-7,TRBV28
TGCAGCGTTGAAGAACTTGTCGGGGTCGGCTACACCTTC,CSVEELVGVGYTF,.,.,TRBJ1-2,TRBV29-1
TGCGCCAGCAGCTCAGCACAGGGAATTGGTCAGCAGTACTTC,CASSSAQGIGQQYF,.,.,TRBJ2-7,TRBV5-1
TGTGCCAGCAGCTTGGTGGAGCGGGGGCCACACAATGAGCAGTTCTTC,CASSLVERGPHNEQFF,TRBD2,.,TRBJ2-1,TRBV5-4
TGTGCCAGCAGTCCCGATCCTAATGAAAAACTGTTTTTT,CASSPDPNEKLFF,.,.,TRBJ1-4,TRBV28
TGTGCCAGTAGTATAGATAGGGGCTACGAGCAGTACTTC,CASSIDRGYEQYF,.,.,TRBJ2-7,TRBV19
TGTGCCAGTAGTTCAGGTGAAACTAGCACAGATACGCAGTATTTT,CASSSGETSTDTQYF,.,.,TRBJ2-3,TRBV19
TGCGCCAGCAGCCAAGAGGGGAGCAGAGCTAATGAAAAACTGTTTTTT,CASSQEGSRANEKLFF,.,.,TRBJ1-4,TRBV4-3
TGTGCCAGCTCACCTGAGCAGGGCGGGACCTACGAGCAGTACTTC,CASSPEQGGTYEQYF,.,.,TRBJ2-7,TRBV18
TGTGCCAGCAGCTTAGGTGGGACTAGCGGCGACAATGAGCAGTTCTTC,CASSLGGTSGDNEQFF,TRBD2,.,TRBJ2-1,TRBV11-3
TGTGCCATCAGTGAGACAGGGGGCGCGGGTGGCTACACCTTC,CAISETGGAGGYTF,TRBD1,.,TRBJ1-2,TRBV10-3
TGTGCCAGCAGCGTAGCAGAGGGGGGCTATGGCTACACCTTC,CASSVAEGGYGYTF,.,.,TRBJ1-2,TRBV9
TGTGCCAGCAGCTTGGGAGGGGGCTCCTACGAGCAGTACTTC,CASSLGGGSYEQYF,.,.,TRBJ2-7,TRBV5-5
TGTGCCAGCTCACCACTTCCTAGCGGGAGGGATAACACCGGGGAGCTGTTTTTT,CASSPLPSGRDNTGELFF,TRBD2,.,TRBJ2-2,TRBV18
TGTGCCAGCAGTGAGAGCAGGGGGCCAGGTCAGCCCCAGCATTTT,CASSESRGPGQPQHF,TRBD1,.,TRBJ1-5,TRBV2
TGTGCCAGCAGCTTAGTTACGGGGCCGGAGCAGTTCTTC,CASSLVTGPEQFF,.,few,TRBJ2-1,TRBV7-2
TGTGCCAGCAGTTTACAGGACTACCCCTACGAGCAGTACTTC,CASSLQDYPYEQYF,.,once,TRBJ2-7,TRBV28
TGTGCCAGTACCCTAGGCTGGGGGCCACAAGAGACCCAGTACTTC,CASTLGWGPQETQYF,.,.,TRBJ2-5,TRBV19
TGTGCCAGCAGGCAGGGACGGCACACTGAAGCTTTCTTT,CASRQGRHTEAFF,.,once,TRBJ1-1,TRBV6-5
TGCGCCAGCAGCCAAGATGGCCTAGCGGGCGAATCCCCCTACGAGCAGTACTTC,CASSQDGLAGESPYEQYF,TRBD2,.,TRBJ2-7,TRBV4-3
TGTGCCATCAGCTACCCGGGACAGGGGATAGACGAGCAGTACTTC,CAISYPGQGIDEQYF,TRBD1,.,TRBJ2-7,TRBV10-3
TGTGCCAGCAGCTTAGCGCTAGGGGATCAGCCCCAGCATTTT,CASSLALGDQPQHF,.,.,TRBJ1-5,TRBV7-2
TGTGCCAGCAGCTTGGTTCTGAAGGGGACCTACGAGCAGTACTTC,CASSLVLKGTYEQYF,.,.,TRBJ2-7,TRBV5-6
TGTGCCAGCAGCCAAGGCTCTGGGGCCAACGTCCTGACTTTC,CASSQGSGANVLTF,.,.,TRBJ2-6,TRBV14
TGTGCCAGCAGGACAGGGGGCCCTTATCAGCCCCAGCATTTT,CASRTGGPYQPQHF,TRBD1,.,TRBJ1-5,TRBV28
TGTGCCAGCAGCGAAGACCTAACAGGGTTCTATGGCTACACCTTC,CASSEDLTGFYGYTF,.,few,TRBJ1-2,TRBV9